The rows below give T cell receptor beta chains drawn from one sample of a study of T cell responses to AZD1222 COVID-19 vaccine. Sequenced by immunoSEQ multiplex PCR; TCRdb stores in-frame clones only, minus some. The data contain about 150,000 clones, approximately 90% of them singletons. The material was peripheral blood, obtained on day 0 of AZD1222 vaccination. The receptors originated from an adult in good health. Both conserved end residues are part of each CDR3. Fields, in order: J gene, clone size, V gene, D gene, CDR3 protein, CDR3 DNA. D genes are given only for firm matches. Size values are once, few and many counts, or a class for expanded clones, and some rows have none.

>TRBJ1-1|-|TRBV21-1|-
CASNTPGVTTEAFF
TGTGCCAGCAACACCCCGGGGGTGACCACTGAAGCTTTCTTT
>TRBJ2-4|-|TRBV28|-
CASSVLVPLAKNIQYF
TGTGCCAGCAGTGTCCTAGTCCCACTAGCCAAAAACATTCAGTACTTC
>TRBJ1-5|-|TRBV12-3/TRBV12-4|TRBD1
CASSLDRDLRHF
TGTGCCAGCAGTTTGGACAGGGATCTTAGGCATTTT
>TRBJ2-7|-|TRBV7-2|-
CASSERQSYEQYF
TGTGCCAGCAGCGAAAGACAATCCTACGAGCAGTACTTC
>TRBJ1-1|-|TRBV27|-
CASSLGRGTEAFF
TGTGCCAGCAGTTTAGGAAGGGGCACTGAAGCTTTCTTT
>TRBJ2-7|-|TRBV6-5|-
CASSRDQPNEQYF
TGTGCCAGCAGTCGGGACCAGCCGAACGAGCAGTACTTC
>TRBJ2-1|-|TRBV21-1|-
CASSKNYNEQFF
TGTGCCAGCAGCAAAAACTACAATGAGCAGTTCTTC
>TRBJ1-6|-|TRBV7-2|-
CASSWRNSPLHF
TGTGCCAGCAGCTGGAGGAATTCACCCCTCCACTTT
>TRBJ2-2|-|TRBV7-9|TRBD2
CALTSGSNTGELFF
TGTGCCCTTACTAGCGGCTCGAACACCGGGGAGCTGTTTTTT
>TRBJ1-2|-|TRBV24-1|-
CATSVEGRYGYTF
TGTGCCACCAGTGTCGAGGGGCGGTATGGCTACACCTTC
>TRBJ1-1|-|TRBV11-2|-
CASSLEHLFLFEAFF
TGTGCCAGCAGCTTAGAGCACCTCTTTTTGTTTGAAGCTTTCTTT
>TRBJ2-1|-|TRBV5-5|-
CASSLTWFGEQFF
TGTGCCAGCAGCTTAACCTGGTTCGGTGAGCAGTTCTTC
>TRBJ2-3|-|TRBV4-2|-
CASSPQALGSGDTQYF
TGTGCCAGCAGCCCCCAGGCATTGGGTTCTGGAGATACGCAGTATTTT
>TRBJ1-6|-|TRBV28|-
CASRGAGDSNSPLHF
TGTGCCAGCAGGGGGGCCGGGGATTCTAATTCACCCCTCCACTTT
>TRBJ2-1|once|TRBV10-3|TRBD2
CAISTGTSNEQFF
TGTGCCATCAGTACCGGGACTAGCAATGAGCAGTTCTTC
>TRBJ2-7|-|TRBV11-1|-
CASSDFLGAGYYEQYF
TGTGCCAGCAGCGATTTCTTGGGTGCTGGGTACTACGAGCAGTACTTC
>TRBJ2-5|-|TRBV6-5|TRBD1
CASLRQGEETQYF
TGTGCCAGCCTTCGACAGGGAGAAGAGACCCAGTACTTC
>TRBJ2-5|-|TRBV5-4|-
CASTPVPGRETQYF
TGTGCCAGCACCCCTGTCCCGGGTCGGGAGACCCAGTACTTC
>TRBJ1-4|-|TRBV6-5|TRBD1
CASSYGGTGIQKLFF
TGTGCCAGCAGTTACGGCGGGACAGGAATCCAAAAACTGTTTTTT
>TRBJ1-2|-|TRBV20-1|-
CSASGGIYGYTF
TGCAGTGCTAGTGGGGGGATCTATGGCTACACCTTC
>TRBJ2-1|-|TRBV6-6|-
CASSSLPAYNEQFF
TGTGCCAGCAGTAGCCTACCGGCCTACAATGAGCAGTTCTTC
>TRBJ1-1|-|TRBV7-6|TRBD1
CASSLEGTGPYSNTEAFF
TGTGCCAGCAGCTTAGAGGGGACAGGGCCCTACTCGAACACTGAAGCTTTCTTT